The 14 T cell receptor beta chains presented below share a single source sample, sequenced in a study of T cells in Graves' hyperthyroidism and ophthalmopathy. RNA transcripts yielded amplified TCR beta CDR3 regions. A first-round RT-PCR of the TCR CDR3 used the HTBI primer set. TCRdb itself ran the multiplex PCR reads through MiXCR, one entry per CDR3 protein. The sample contains hundreds of thousands of distinct CDR3 sequences, less than 25% of which appear only once. Material for sequencing was blood. Receptors were obtained from a man aged 30 to 39 with Graves' ophthalmopathy.

This clonotype was counted a few times. The chain combines TRBV2 with TRBJ1-5, with 9 bases lining up with TRBD1. Trimming at V came to 8 bases and at J to 8 bases, leaving 19 bases not matched to a gene. Germline V gene lookup returns CDR1 SNHLY and CDR2 FYNNEI. The CDR3 totals 17 residues. The CDR3 nucleotides read TGTGCCAGCTCACCACCGCCCTACCGGGACAGGGTTGAGCCCCAGCATTTT. Its protein product is CASSPPPYRDRVEPQHF.

The V call is TRBV5-4, the J call TRBJ2-5; D is possibly TRBD2 (5 bases). Trimming cost V 2 bases and J 5 bases, with 13 bases left between them. The V gene's germline CDR1 is SGHNT and CDR2 YYREEE (reference sequence). The CDR3 runs to 14 residues. CDR3 protein: CASSFGKVLETQYF. CDR3 nucleotides: TGTGCCAGCAGCTTCGGGAAGGTCCTTGAGACCCAGTACTTC.

This clonotype was detected only a few times. The CDR3 sequence is CASSARPKNTEAFF. The CDR3 DNA reads TGTGCCAGCAGTGCCAGGCCGAAGAACACTGAAGCTTTCTTT. The chain links TRBV2 to TRBJ1-1; D is unclear. CDR1 and CDR2 (germline): SNHLY, FYNNEI. CDR3 length: 14 residues. The germline V and J ends were trimmed by 4 bases and 1 base, with 10 bases remaining between them.

This clonotype was found many times. The chain links TRBV2 to TRBJ1-2; 8 bases align to TRBD1. V lost 1 base to trimming and J lost 3 bases; unmatched junction nucleotides: 4. Germline-derived CDR1 and CDR2 are SNHLY and FYNNEI. The CDR3 length is 15 residues. CDR3 loop: CASSEVQGAYYGYTF. In DNA, the CDR3 is TGTGCCAGCAGTGAAGTGCAGGGGGCGTACTATGGCTACACCTTC.

The chain employs TRBV24-1 and TRBJ2-3; TRBD2 aligns across 14 bases. The CDR3 runs 17 residues. From germline, CDR1 is KGHDR and CDR2 SFDVKD. Losses at the gene ends were 7 bases for V and 9 bases for J; bases not matched to a gene: 14. In nucleotides, the CDR3 is TGTGCCACCAGCTTCCCGGGACTAGCGGGAGTCGATAGGACGCAGTATTTT. Translating it yields CATSFPGLAGVDRTQYF.

The chain links TRBV28 to TRBJ1-4; perhaps TRBD1 as D (5 bases). The CDR3 runs to 16 residues. CDR1 is MDHEN, CDR2 SYDVKM, per germline. V lost 5 bases and J lost 5, with 18 bases in between. CDR3 loop: CASSPPGGIYNEKLFF. The CDR3, as DNA: TGTGCCAGCAGTCCGCCCGGGGGGATTTACAATGAAAAACTGTTTTTT.

This sequence joins TRBV7-6 and TRBJ2-1; D is possibly TRBD2 (5 bases). The ends were cut back, 5 bases at V and 4 bases at J, with 21 bases in the middle. CDR1 is SGHVS and CDR2 is FNYEAQ in the germline V gene. The CDR3 has 17 amino acids. CDR3 nucleotide sequence: TGTGCCAGCAGCCACTCCCGGGCGCGGGCAAAATACAATGAGCAGTTCTTC. Amino acid sequence: CASSHSRARAKYNEQFF.

A few counts support this clonotype. CDR3 nucleotides: TGTGCCAGCAGTTACAGCCCCACAGTCGGGCCCCAGCATTTT. Translated, it gives CASSYSPTVGPQHF. This chain joins TRBV6-5 and TRBJ1-5; D gene unclear. The CDR3 runs 14 residues. The germline V gene encodes CDR1 MNHEY and CDR2 SVGAGI. The ends were cut back, 2 bases at V and 9 bases at J, with 14 bases in the middle.

In its sample, this clonotype was seen a few times. The V gene is TRBV11-2, the J gene TRBJ2-7; D unclear. Trimming cost V 3 bases and J 3 bases, with 12 bases left between them. The CDR3 runs 14 residues. Germline values: CDR1 SGHAT, CDR2 FQNNGV. The CDR3 region has the DNA TGTGCCAGCAGCTTCGGTGGGGTAGACTACGAGCAGTACTTC. It is translated as CASSFGGVDYEQYF.

This clonotype turned up a few times. The rearrangement uses TRBV25-1 and TRBJ2-7; 7 nucleotides align to TRBD2. The CDR3 runs 15 residues. Trimming cost V 2 bases and J 0 bases; bases outside gene matches: 4. Germline CDR1 reads MGHDK; CDR2 reads SYGVNS. This CDR3 is CASSEASGNSYEQYF. CDR3 nucleotide sequence: TGTGCCAGCAGTGAAGCTAGCGGCAACTCCTACGAGCAGTACTTC.

The chain has TRBV7-2 and TRBJ2-3; 11 bases are a match to TRBD2. Per the germline V gene, CDR1 is SGHTA and CDR2 is FQGNSA. With V trimmed by 0 bases and J by 1 base, 12 bases remained unmatched. The CDR3 runs 20 residues. The CDR3 reads CASSLARLAGSRRGTDTQYF. The DNA for the CDR3 is TGTGCCAGCAGCTTAGCCCGACTAGCGGGATCGAGGAGGGGCACAGATACGCAGTATTTT. Based on the CDR3 plus reference TRBV7-2 and TRBJ2-3, the full variable domain is GAGVSQSPSNKVTEKGKDVELRCDPISGHTALYWYRQSLGQGLEFLIYFQGNSAPDKSGLPSDRFSAERTGGSVSTLTIQRTQQEDSAVYLCASSLARLAGSRRGTDTQYFGPGTRLTVL.

In this sample, this clonotype turned up many times. The CDR3 loop is CASSKGQSNTEAFF. The CDR3 DNA follows: TGTGCCAGCAGCAAGGGACAGAGTAACACTGAAGCTTTCTTT. The V gene is TRBV7-2, the J gene TRBJ1-1; 7 bases agree with TRBD1. V gave up 5 bases and J gave up 2 bases; unmatched junction bases: 5. This CDR3 spans 14 amino acids. Germline values: CDR1 SGHTA, CDR2 FQGNSA.

This clonotype was detected ten times or more. J is TRBJ2-3 and V is TRBV20-1; D might be TRBD2 (6 bases). In germline, CDR1 is DFQATT, CDR2 SNEGSKA (reference sequence). V was trimmed by 3 bases and J by 0 bases, leaving 7 bases between them. This CDR3 is built from 13 residues. The CDR3 reads CSASSGSTDTQYF. The CDR3 nucleotides are TGCAGTGCTAGCAGCGGGAGCACAGATACGCAGTATTTT.

The rearrangement joins TRBV6-1 to TRBJ1-5; TRBD1 matches at 7 bases. Germline V lookup: CDR1 MNHNS, CDR2 SASEGT. The junction had 5 bases not matched to a gene; V was cut back by 6 bases and J by 0 bases. The CDR3 sequence is 15 residues long. The CDR3 sequence is CASRPDRYSNQPQHF. The CDR3 bases are TGTGCCAGCAGACCGGACAGGTATAGCAATCAGCCCCAGCATTTT.